This is a list of T cell receptor beta chains from one sample in a study of beta chain features in type 1 diabetes. Profiling relied on immunoSEQ multiplex PCR, and the TCRdb table lists in-frame clones only, not all of them. Among hundreds of thousands of clones listed, 13% were seen once. Sequenced material: naive CD4+ T cells from blood. These receptors were taken from a man younger than 35 with type 1 diabetes. CDR3s include the opening cysteine and the closing phenylalanine or tryptophan. The D gene is left open where the match is weak. Clone size is stated in some rows and not others, as once, few, many or a class when expanded.

D	V	size	J	CDR3	DNA
NA	TRBV7-9	NA	TRBJ2-7	CASGTYEQYF	TGTGCCAGCGGTACCTACGAGCAGTACTTC
NA	TRBV28	few	TRBJ1-4	CASSLGGPNEKLFF	TGTGCCAGCAGTTTGGGAGGCCCTAATGAAAAACTGTTTTTT
NA	TRBV27	NA	TRBJ1-1	CASSSQANTEAFF	TGTGCCAGCAGTTCACAGGCAAACACTGAAGCTTTCTTT
NA	TRBV18	NA	TRBJ1-6	CASSPKSAGGNSPLHF	TGTGCCAGCTCACCTAAATCCGCCGGGGGTAATTCACCCCTCCACTTT
NA	TRBV18	NA	TRBJ2-7	CASSPQDGYEQYF	TGTGCCAGCTCACCACAGGACGGCTACGAGCAGTACTTC
NA	TRBV5-1	few	TRBJ2-3	CASSLGQERTDTQYF	TGCGCCAGCAGCTTGGGGCAGGAGCGCACAGATACGCAGTATTTT
TRBD1	TRBV7-2	few	TRBJ2-2	CASSLRQGNTGELFF	TGTGCCAGCAGCTTACGACAGGGGAACACCGGGGAGCTGTTTTTT
TRBD2	TRBV29-1	few	TRBJ2-1	CSVAPGGDEQFF	TGCAGCGTTGCGCCCGGGGGGGACGAGCAGTTCTTC
TRBD1	TRBV10-3	few	TRBJ1-6	CAINSGQGNSPLHF	TGTGCCATCAATTCGGGACAGGGGAATTCACCCCTCCACTTT
TRBD2	TRBV11-2	NA	TRBJ2-5	CASSLLTSGDQETQYF	TGTGCCAGCAGCCTCCTGACTAGCGGGGACCAAGAGACCCAGTACTTC
TRBD1	TRBV9	few	TRBJ1-1	CASSALGQGASEAFF	TGTGCCAGCAGCGCCCTTGGACAGGGGGCATCTGAAGCTTTCTTT
NA	TRBV6-4	NA	TRBJ2-5	CASSDGSRETQYF	TGTGCCAGCAGTGACGGCTCAAGGGAGACCCAGTACTTC
NA	TRBV2	NA	TRBJ1-5	CASSGGSGHQPQHF	TGTGCCAGCAGTGGGGGGAGTGGGCATCAGCCCCAGCATTTT
NA	TRBV5-1	few	TRBJ2-1	CASSQGRYNEQFF	TGCGCCAGCAGCCAGGGACGGTACAATGAGCAGTTCTTC
TRBD2	TRBV4-1	NA	TRBJ2-5	CASSQDRASGQETQYF	TGCGCCAGCAGCCAAGATCGGGCTAGCGGACAAGAGACCCAGTACTTC
NA	TRBV7-3	NA	TRBJ1-2	CASSLTGVAGYTF	TGTGCCAGCAGCTTAACCGGAGTAGCTGGCTACACCTTC
NA	TRBV23-1	NA	TRBJ1-6	CASSLRGFEGYSPLHF	TGCGCCAGCAGTCTTCGTGGGTTCGAGGGATATTCACCCCTCCACTTT
TRBD1	TRBV7-2	few	TRBJ2-2	CASSSRTGENTGELFF	TGTGCCAGCAGCTCGAGGACAGGGGAAAACACCGGGGAGCTGTTTTTT
NA	TRBV6-1	few	TRBJ2-3	CASSAIDTQYF	TGTGCCAGCAGTGCAATAGATACGCAGTATTTT
NA	TRBV27	NA	TRBJ2-7	CASSWDTSGEQYF	TGTGCCAGCAGTTGGGACACCTCTGGTGAGCAGTACTTC
NA	TRBV9	few	TRBJ1-1	CASRPGFQNTEAFF	TGTGCCAGCCGGCCCGGCTTTCAGAACACTGAAGCTTTCTTT
NA	TRBV2	NA	TRBJ2-5	CASTGTSPGTQYF	TGTGCCAGCACCGGCACATCCCCGGGGACCCAGTACTTC
NA	TRBV5-6	NA	TRBJ2-1	CASSSLGGEQFF	TGTGCCAGCAGCTCTCTCGGGGGTGAGCAGTTCTTC
NA	TRBV25-1	few	TRBJ2-7	CASRLGAGPGGEQYF	TGTGCCAGCAGACTGGGGGCAGGGCCCGGGGGCGAGCAGTACTTC
TRBD2	TRBV5-4	few	TRBJ2-2	CASSLPGTSPGELFF	TGTGCCAGCAGCTTACCCGGGACTAGCCCCGGGGAGCTGTTTTTT
TRBD1	TRBV28	few	TRBJ2-7	CASSFGTGGSYEQYF	TGTGCCAGCAGTTTCGGGACAGGTGGGAGCTACGAGCAGTACTTC
NA	TRBV11-2	NA	TRBJ2-4	CASSLIQGAKNIQYF	TGTGCCAGCAGCCTAATCCAGGGGGCCAAAAACATTCAGTACTTC
NA	TRBV4-1	NA	TRBJ2-3	CASSPHPSTDTQYF	TGCGCCAGCAGCCCGCATCCTAGCACAGATACGCAGTATTTT
NA	TRBV5-1	NA	TRBJ1-2	CASSLTEYGYTF	TGCGCCAGCAGCTTGACGGAGTATGGCTACACCTTC
NA	TRBV4-1	NA	TRBJ2-3	CASSQKIGGGTTDTQYF	TGCGCCAGCAGCCAAAAGATAGGCGGGGGCACCACAGATACGCAGTATTTT
TRBD1	TRBV4-1	NA	TRBJ2-5	CASSQADRDTQTQYF	TGCGCCAGCAGCCAGGCGGACAGGGACACACAGACCCAGTACTTC
NA	TRBV29-1	NA	TRBJ2-5	CSVGQIQETQYF	TGCAGCGTTGGCCAGATCCAAGAGACCCAGTACTTC
NA	TRBV18	few	TRBJ1-2	CASSPNLVTRGYGYTF	TGTGCCAGCTCACCCAACCTGGTTACTAGGGGATATGGCTACACCTTC
NA	TRBV10-3	few	TRBJ2-3	CAISASTDTQYF	TGTGCCATCAGTGCGAGCACAGATACGCAGTATTTT
NA	TRBV18	NA	TRBJ2-5	CASSPPNRGGETQYF	TGTGCCAGCTCACCACCGAACCGGGGAGGAGAGACCCAGTACTTC
NA	TRBV11-1	NA	TRBJ2-3	CASSYLAAPSTDTQYF	TGTGCCAGCAGCTACTTAGCGGCCCCTAGCACAGATACGCAGTATTTT
NA	TRBV6-6	NA	TRBJ1-4	CASSGHPRTNEKLFF	TGTGCCAGCTCCGGACACCCCAGAACTAATGAAAAACTGTTTTTT
NA	TRBV2	NA	TRBJ2-7	CASRQGDSEQYF	TGTGCCAGCAGGCAGGGTGATAGCGAGCAGTACTTC
NA	TRBV2	NA	TRBJ1-2	CASTADGRYGYTF	TGTGCCAGCACCGCGGACGGACGCTATGGCTACACCTTC
TRBD2	TRBV11-2	few	TRBJ2-3	CASSLYLAGGNTDTQYF	TGTGCCAGCAGCTTATATCTCGCGGGGGGGAACACAGATACGCAGTATTTT
TRBD1	TRBV2	NA	TRBJ1-2	CASSPGQASYGYTF	TGTGCCAGCAGTCCCGGACAGGCCTCCTATGGCTACACCTTC
NA	TRBV30	few	TRBJ1-6	CAWSAQYNSPLHF	TGTGCCTGGAGTGCACAGTATAATTCACCCCTCCACTTT
NA	TRBV2	NA	TRBJ1-1	CASSEAGAFF	TGTGCCAGCAGTGAAGCAGGGGCTTTCTTT
NA	TRBV28	NA	TRBJ1-5	CASTLGFWQPQHF	TGTGCCAGCACGTTAGGGTTTTGGCAGCCCCAGCATTTT
NA	TRBV2	few	TRBJ2-5	CASRADLQETQYF	TGTGCCAGCAGGGCGGATCTCCAAGAGACCCAGTACTTC
NA	TRBV13	NA	TRBJ2-7	CASSFGTPAYEQYF	TGTGCCAGCAGCTTTGGTACACCCGCCTACGAGCAGTACTTC
NA	TRBV18	NA	TRBJ2-1	CASSPVGHWGNEQFF	TGTGCCAGCTCACCAGTGGGGCATTGGGGCAATGAGCAGTTCTTC
NA	TRBV29-1	NA	TRBJ2-3	CSVGTAPSTDTQYF	TGCAGCGTTGGGACGGCTCCTAGCACAGATACGCAGTATTTT
NA	TRBV14	NA	TRBJ1-2	CASSPGTYGYTF	TGTGCCAGCAGCCCCGGGACCTATGGCTACACCTTC
NA	TRBV5-1	NA	TRBJ2-1	CASSLTGEFYNEQFF	TGCGCCAGCAGCTTGACAGGAGAGTTCTACAATGAGCAGTTCTTC
TRBD2	TRBV29-1	NA	TRBJ2-7	CSVRAGGSLSYEQYF	TGCAGCGTTCGTGCCGGGGGGAGTCTCTCCTACGAGCAGTACTTC
NA	TRBV15	NA	TRBJ1-4	CATSRGDHATNEKLFF	TGTGCCACCAGCAGAGGGGACCACGCAACTAATGAAAAACTGTTTTTT
NA	TRBV9	few	TRBJ2-3	CASSIGLLDTQYF	TGTGCCAGCAGCATCGGACTTTTGGATACGCAGTATTTT
NA	TRBV2	few	TRBJ2-7	CATGTRTEFTYEQYF	TGTGCCACCGGCACGAGGACAGAGTTTACCTACGAGCAGTACTTC
NA	TRBV18	few	TRBJ2-1	CATMDSTYNEQFF	TGTGCCACCATGGACAGCACGTACAATGAGCAGTTCTTC